The 23 T cell receptor beta chains in this list originate from one sample, sequenced in a study of T cell responses to AZD1222 COVID-19 vaccine. TCRdb keeps only in-frame clones here, not all; method: immunoSEQ multiplex PCR. The sample contains over 120,000 clones, roughly 90% of which appear only once. The sample in question was peripheral blood, obtained 28 days after the second AZD1222 dose. These receptors were collected from an adult who received the AZD1222 COVID-19 vaccine.

The chain carries TRBV28 and TRBJ2-1; D is perhaps TRBD2 (6 bases). This CDR3 is built from 15 residues. Trimming stripped 2 bases from V and 2 bases from J, with 10 bases between. Per the germline V gene, CDR1 is MDHEN and CDR2 is SYDVKM. The CDR3 is CASSLGGAAYNEQFF. The CDR3 region has the DNA TGTGCCAGCAGTTTAGGCGGGGCTGCCTACAATGAGCAGTTCTTC. The full variable domain, its missing parts supplied by reference TRBV28 and TRBJ2-1, is DVKVTQSSRYLVKRTGEKVFLECVQDMDHENMFWYRQDPGLGLRLIYFSYDVKMKEKGDIPEGYSVSREKKERFSLILESASTNQTSMYLCASSLGGAAYNEQFFGPGTRLTVL.

This rearrangement joins TRBV7-9 to TRBJ2-1; D possibly corresponds to TRBD2 (5 bases). The germline V gene has CDR1 SEHNR and CDR2 FQNEAQ (reference sequence). The ends were cut back, 4 bases at V and 8 bases at J, with 15 bases in the middle. This CDR3 is 14 amino acids long. The CDR3 protein is CASSSGSTGDEQFF. The CDR3 DNA reads TGTGCCAGCAGCTCTGGGTCGACCGGGGATGAGCAGTTCTTC.

In DNA, the CDR3 is TGTGCCAGCAGCCCCCAGGCAGTCCCTAGCACAGATACGCAGTATTTT. Its translation is CASSPQAVPSTDTQYF. This rearrangement joins TRBV9 to TRBJ2-3; no clear D gene. The V end was cut by 4 bases, the J end by 0 bases, with 15 bases between. CDR1 and CDR2 (germline): SGDLS, YYNGEE. The CDR3 is 16 residues long.

V usage is TRBV7-2 and J usage is TRBJ2-1; TRBD2 aligns across 11 bases. CDR3 length: 15 residues. Trimming took 3 bases from V and 4 from J; bases not matched to a gene: 2. Germline CDR1 SGHTA, CDR2 FQGNSA. This CDR3 is CASSFTSGRYNEQFF. CDR3 coding DNA: TGTGCCAGCAGCTTCACTAGCGGGAGATACAATGAGCAGTTCTTC.

The CDR3 here is CARSPGPMGQRAQPQHF. The CDR3 coding sequence is TGTGCCAGAAGTCCCGGGCCCATGGGACAGCGGGCCCAGCCCCAGCATTTT. The chain is built from TRBV7-5 and TRBJ1-5; TRBD1, the table's D call, lacks a check against the DNA. TRBV7-5 is a listed pseudogene. The CDR3 has 17 residues.

This chain uses TRBV5-1 with TRBJ1-1; D is ambiguous. The V end was cut by 0 bases, the J end by 5 bases, with 11 bases between. The CDR3 contains 14 residues. Germline values: CDR1 SGHRS, CDR2 YFSETQ. The CDR3 spells CASSLVLADTEAFF. The DNA of the CDR3 is TGCGCCAGCAGCTTGGTGTTGGCGGATACTGAAGCTTTCTTT.

The chain employs TRBV6-5 and TRBJ2-2; unclear D gene. Trimming removed 7 bases from V and 1 base from J, with 4 bases in between. Germline values: CDR1 MNHEY, CDR2 SVGAGI. The CDR3 length is 12 residues. The CDR3 reads CASIRNTGELFF. Written as DNA, the CDR3 is TGTGCCAGCATACGGAACACCGGGGAGCTGTTTTTT.

The chain uses TRBV27 and TRBJ1-1; a possible D gene is TRBD1 (6 bases). This CDR3 has 12 amino acids. With 8 bases removed from V and 11 bases from J, the gap between germline ends came to 18 bases. The V gene's germline CDR1 is MNHEY and CDR2 SMNVEV (reference sequence). The CDR3 is CASGTDSMRAFF. The DNA of the CDR3 is TGTGCCAGCGGAACGGACAGCATGAGGGCTTTCTTT.

The V gene is TRBV28, the J gene TRBJ2-1; 14 nucleotides align to TRBD2. Germline V gives CDR1 MDHEN, CDR2 SYDVKM. The J segment lost 8 bases and the V segment lost 5 bases, leaving 5 bases of the junction unmatched. The CDR3 runs to 15 residues. CDR3 region: CASSPTSGRAHEQFF. CDR3 DNA: TGTGCCAGCAGTCCGACTAGCGGGAGGGCCCATGAGCAGTTCTTC.

This clone has a single count. The chain links TRBV28 to TRBJ2-6, with D tentatively TRBD1 or TRBD2 (5 bases each). The ends were cut back, 3 bases at V and 4 bases at J, with 10 bases in the middle. Germline assignment: CDR1 MDHEN and CDR2 SYDVKM. The CDR3 loop spans 15 amino acids. The CDR3 bases are TGTGCCAGCAGTTTCACCGGGACCGGGGCCAACGTCCTGACTTTC. Protein sequence: CASSFTGTGANVLTF.

The CDR3 DNA follows: TGTGCCAGCAGCTTAGATCCTAGCAGCTACGAGCAGTACTTC. Protein sequence: CASSLDPSSYEQYF. This chain uses TRBV7-6 with TRBJ2-7; perhaps TRBD2 as D (5 bases). Germline V CDR1 and CDR2: SGHVS, FNYEAQ. The V gene lost 1 base and the J gene lost 3 bases, with 10 bases spanning the gap. This CDR3 has 14 residues.

The chain couples TRBV4-2 to TRBJ1-1; 7 bases map to TRBD1. Germline V CDR1 and CDR2: LGHNA, YNFKEQ. V dropped 3 bases and J dropped 0; count of bases not matched to a gene: 1. This CDR3 is built from 14 residues. This CDR3 is CASSQDRMNTEAFF. The CDR3 coding sequence is TGTGCCAGCAGCCAGGACAGGATGAACACTGAAGCTTTCTTT.

The gene calls are TRBV21-1 and TRBJ1-5. TRBV21-1 is termed a pseudogene. The CDR3 spans 18 residues. CDR3 nucleotides: TGTGCCAGCAGCAAACCCCCAAGCAGGACCCCTGCTCCTCAGCCCCAGCATTTT. Translating gives CASSKPPSRTPAPQPQHF.

Here the CDR3 reads CSASSTGQNEKLFF. For the CDR3, the DNA is TGCAGTGCTAGTTCGACAGGACAAAATGAAAAACTGTTTTTT. The V and J genes are TRBV20-1 and TRBJ1-4, with a possible D match to TRBD1 (6 bases). The V end was cut by 3 bases, the J end by 5 bases, with 13 bases between. The CDR3 extends over 14 amino acids. CDR1 DFQATT and CDR2 SNEGSKA come from the germline V gene (reference sequence).

This clone showed up just a few times. The chain joins TRBV30 to TRBJ1-3; D gene ambiguous. Germline V gene sequence: CDR1 GTSNPN, CDR2 SVGIG (reference sequence). V was cut by 0 bases and J by 0 bases, with 9 bases left in between. This CDR3 is built from 15 residues. The chain's CDR3 is CAWSVAHHSGNTIYF. CDR3 in DNA: TGTGCCTGGAGTGTAGCTCATCACTCTGGAAACACCATATATTTT.

This clone appeared a single time. The gene calls are TRBV24-1 and TRBJ2-5; a possible D gene is TRBD1 (5 bases). V shed 1 base and J shed 5 bases, with 16 bases lying between them. This CDR3 has 16 amino acids. CDR1 is KGHDR, CDR2 SFDVKD, per germline. DNA for the CDR3: TGTGCCACCAGTGATTTAGGGCAGGGCTCGCGGGAGACCCAGTACTTC. Protein: CATSDLGQGSRETQYF.

This clone was detected only once. The chain uses TRBV18 and TRBJ1-6; a weak D match, TRBD1 (5 bases). Germline V gives CDR1 KGHSH, CDR2 LQKENI. The CDR3 loop spans 14 amino acids. Trimming removed 3 bases at V and 7 bases at J, with 10 bases between. The CDR3 sequence is CASSPGTGNSPLHF. Written as DNA, the CDR3 is TGTGCCAGCTCACCTGGGACTGGGAATTCACCCCTCCACTTT.

The CDR3: CATSDARSVETQYF. The CDR3 DNA follows: TGTGCCACCAGTGACGCCAGGAGTGTGGAGACCCAGTACTTC. The genes are TRBV24-1 and TRBJ2-5; D is unresolved. There are 14 residues in the CDR3. From germline, CDR1 is KGHDR and CDR2 SFDVKD. Trimming removed 4 bases from V and 5 bases from J, with 13 bases in between.

The J gene is TRBJ2-1, the V gene TRBV25-1, with TRBD2 matching over 7 bases. The ends lost 5 bases at V and 5 bases at J; junction bases unmatched: 3. The CDR3 contains 13 residues. Germline lookup yields CDR1 MGHDK and CDR2 SYGVNS. This CDR3 is CASSWTRDNEQFF. Here the CDR3 DNA reads TGTGCCAGCAGTTGGACTAGGGACAATGAGCAGTTCTTC.

The chain employs TRBV9 and TRBJ1-3, with D possibly matching TRBD1 (5 bases). The germline CDR1 and CDR2 sequences are SGDLS and YYNGEE. The V end was cut by 3 bases, the J end by 2 bases, with 12 bases between. This CDR3 comprises 15 residues. The CDR3 nucleotides are TGTGCCAGCAGCGCAGGTCAGGGAACTGGAAACACCATATATTTT. Protein: CASSAGQGTGNTIYF.

The J gene is TRBJ1-1, the V gene TRBV7-2; D uncertain. Germline V gives CDR1 SGHTA, CDR2 FQGNSA. The ends were cut back, 9 bases at V and 4 bases at J, with 6 bases in the middle. This CDR3 is 10 amino acids long. This chain's CDR3 is CASGITEAFF. CDR3 nucleotide sequence: TGTGCCAGTGGTATCACTGAAGCTTTCTTT.

The chain is built from TRBV5-1 and TRBJ1-1; D ambiguous. V was pared by 5 bases and J by 4 bases, with 9 bases between. CDR3 size: 12 residues. Germline-derived CDR1 and CDR2 are SGHRS and YFSETQ. As DNA, the CDR3 is TGCGCCAGCAGTCGGGATTTCACTGAAGCTTTCTTT. Translation gives CASSRDFTEAFF. Using reference TRBV5-1 and TRBJ1-1 for the parts outside the CDR3, the full variable domain is KAGVTQTPRYLIKTRGQQVTLSCSPISGHRSVSWYQQTPGQGLQFLFEYFSETQRNKGNFPGRFSGRQFSNSRSEMNVSTLELGDSALYLCASSRDFTEAFFGQGTRLTVV.

The rearrangement joins TRBV29-1 to TRBJ1-1, with 11 bases identical to TRBD1. Trimming at V came to 2 bases and at J to 4 bases, leaving 3 bases not matched to a gene. Germline assignment: CDR1 SQVTM and CDR2 ANQGSEA. This CDR3 is built from 14 residues. The CDR3 DNA reads as TGCAGCGTTGAAAGGGGACAGGGGGGCACTGAAGCTTTCTTT. This sequence encodes CSVERGQGGTEAFF.